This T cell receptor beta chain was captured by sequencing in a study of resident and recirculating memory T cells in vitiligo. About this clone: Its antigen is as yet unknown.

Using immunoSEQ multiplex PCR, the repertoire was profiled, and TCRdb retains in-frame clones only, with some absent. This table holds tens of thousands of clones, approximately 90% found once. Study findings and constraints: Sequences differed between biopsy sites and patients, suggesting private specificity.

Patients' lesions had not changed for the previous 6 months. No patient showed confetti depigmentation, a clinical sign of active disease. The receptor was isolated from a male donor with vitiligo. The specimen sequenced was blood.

Here the CDR3 DNA reads TGTGCCAGTAGCCTATTTGGTCAGCCCCAGCATTTT. Translated, it gives CASSLFGQPQHF. V usage is TRBV19 and J usage is TRBJ1-5; unclear D gene. Germline CDR1 and CDR2: LNHDA and SQIVND (reference sequence). V was trimmed by 6 bases and J by 6 bases, leaving 9 bases between them. The CDR3 covers 12 residues.